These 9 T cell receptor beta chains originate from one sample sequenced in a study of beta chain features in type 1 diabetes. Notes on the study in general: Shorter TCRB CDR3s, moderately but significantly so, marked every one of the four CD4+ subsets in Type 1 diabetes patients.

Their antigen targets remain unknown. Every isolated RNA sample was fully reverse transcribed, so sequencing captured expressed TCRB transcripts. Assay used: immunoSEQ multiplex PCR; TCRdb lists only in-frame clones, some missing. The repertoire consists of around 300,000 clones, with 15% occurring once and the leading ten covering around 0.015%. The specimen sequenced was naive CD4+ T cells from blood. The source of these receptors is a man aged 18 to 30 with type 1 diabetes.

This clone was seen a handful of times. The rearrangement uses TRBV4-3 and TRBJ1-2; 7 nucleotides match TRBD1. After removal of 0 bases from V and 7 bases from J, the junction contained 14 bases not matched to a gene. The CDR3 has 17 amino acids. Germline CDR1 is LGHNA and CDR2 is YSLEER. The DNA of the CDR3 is TGCGCCAGCAGCCAAGAAAGGACAGGCTACCGACCTGGTGGCTACACCTTC. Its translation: CASSQERTGYRPGGYTF.

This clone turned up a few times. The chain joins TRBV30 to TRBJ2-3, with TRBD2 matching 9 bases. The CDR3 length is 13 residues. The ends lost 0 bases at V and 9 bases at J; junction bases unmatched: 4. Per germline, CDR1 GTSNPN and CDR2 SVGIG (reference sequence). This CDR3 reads CAWSVLAGLTQYF. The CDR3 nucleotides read TGTGCCTGGAGTGTGCTAGCGGGGCTAACGCAGTATTTT.

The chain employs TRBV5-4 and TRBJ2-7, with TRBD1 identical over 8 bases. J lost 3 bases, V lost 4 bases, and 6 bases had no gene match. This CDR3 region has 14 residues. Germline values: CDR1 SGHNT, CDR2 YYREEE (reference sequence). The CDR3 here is CASSLKGQGYEQYF. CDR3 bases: TGTGCCAGCAGCCTAAAAGGACAGGGCTACGAGCAGTACTTC.

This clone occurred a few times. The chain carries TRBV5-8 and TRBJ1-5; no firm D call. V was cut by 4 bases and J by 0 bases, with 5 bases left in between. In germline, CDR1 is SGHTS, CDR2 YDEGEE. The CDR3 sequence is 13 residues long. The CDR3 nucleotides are TGTGCCAGCAGCCTCTCTAGCAATCAGCCCCAGCATTTT. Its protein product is CASSLSSNQPQHF.

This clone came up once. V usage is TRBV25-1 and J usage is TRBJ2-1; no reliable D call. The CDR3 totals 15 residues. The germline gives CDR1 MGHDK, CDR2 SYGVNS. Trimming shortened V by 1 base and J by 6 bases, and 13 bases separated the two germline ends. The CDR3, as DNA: TGTGCCAGCAGTGAATTGGATAGAGCGACCAATGAGCAGTTCTTC. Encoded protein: CASSELDRATNEQFF.

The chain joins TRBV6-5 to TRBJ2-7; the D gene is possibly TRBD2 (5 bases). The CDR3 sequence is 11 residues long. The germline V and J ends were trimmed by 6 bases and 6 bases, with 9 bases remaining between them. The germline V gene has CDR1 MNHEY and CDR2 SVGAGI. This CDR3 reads CASSRGVEQYF. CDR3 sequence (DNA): TGTGCCAGCAGCCGGGGAGTCGAGCAGTACTTC.

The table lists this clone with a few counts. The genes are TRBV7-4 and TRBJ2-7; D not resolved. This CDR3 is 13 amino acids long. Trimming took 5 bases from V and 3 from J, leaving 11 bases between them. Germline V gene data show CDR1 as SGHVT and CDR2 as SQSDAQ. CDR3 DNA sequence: TGTGCCAGCAGCCCCCCTTTAGTCTACGAGCAGTACTTC. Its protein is CASSPPLVYEQYF.

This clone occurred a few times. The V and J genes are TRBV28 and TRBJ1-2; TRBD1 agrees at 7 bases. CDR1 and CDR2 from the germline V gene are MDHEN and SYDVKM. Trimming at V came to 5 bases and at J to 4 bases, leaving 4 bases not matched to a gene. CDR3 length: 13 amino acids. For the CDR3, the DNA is TGTGCCAGCAGTAGACAGGGTCGCTATGGCTACACCTTC. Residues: CASSRQGRYGYTF.

This chain's CDR3 is CAITPGVGPRYTF. CDR3 nucleotide sequence: TGTGCCATCACCCCCGGGGTGGGTCCTCGCTACACCTTC. The V call is TRBV10-3, the J call TRBJ1-2; D call uncertain. The CDR3 sequence is 13 residues long. Germline CDR1 reads ENHRY; CDR2 reads SYGVKD. Deletions cut 7 bases from V and 9 bases from J, with 18 bases between.